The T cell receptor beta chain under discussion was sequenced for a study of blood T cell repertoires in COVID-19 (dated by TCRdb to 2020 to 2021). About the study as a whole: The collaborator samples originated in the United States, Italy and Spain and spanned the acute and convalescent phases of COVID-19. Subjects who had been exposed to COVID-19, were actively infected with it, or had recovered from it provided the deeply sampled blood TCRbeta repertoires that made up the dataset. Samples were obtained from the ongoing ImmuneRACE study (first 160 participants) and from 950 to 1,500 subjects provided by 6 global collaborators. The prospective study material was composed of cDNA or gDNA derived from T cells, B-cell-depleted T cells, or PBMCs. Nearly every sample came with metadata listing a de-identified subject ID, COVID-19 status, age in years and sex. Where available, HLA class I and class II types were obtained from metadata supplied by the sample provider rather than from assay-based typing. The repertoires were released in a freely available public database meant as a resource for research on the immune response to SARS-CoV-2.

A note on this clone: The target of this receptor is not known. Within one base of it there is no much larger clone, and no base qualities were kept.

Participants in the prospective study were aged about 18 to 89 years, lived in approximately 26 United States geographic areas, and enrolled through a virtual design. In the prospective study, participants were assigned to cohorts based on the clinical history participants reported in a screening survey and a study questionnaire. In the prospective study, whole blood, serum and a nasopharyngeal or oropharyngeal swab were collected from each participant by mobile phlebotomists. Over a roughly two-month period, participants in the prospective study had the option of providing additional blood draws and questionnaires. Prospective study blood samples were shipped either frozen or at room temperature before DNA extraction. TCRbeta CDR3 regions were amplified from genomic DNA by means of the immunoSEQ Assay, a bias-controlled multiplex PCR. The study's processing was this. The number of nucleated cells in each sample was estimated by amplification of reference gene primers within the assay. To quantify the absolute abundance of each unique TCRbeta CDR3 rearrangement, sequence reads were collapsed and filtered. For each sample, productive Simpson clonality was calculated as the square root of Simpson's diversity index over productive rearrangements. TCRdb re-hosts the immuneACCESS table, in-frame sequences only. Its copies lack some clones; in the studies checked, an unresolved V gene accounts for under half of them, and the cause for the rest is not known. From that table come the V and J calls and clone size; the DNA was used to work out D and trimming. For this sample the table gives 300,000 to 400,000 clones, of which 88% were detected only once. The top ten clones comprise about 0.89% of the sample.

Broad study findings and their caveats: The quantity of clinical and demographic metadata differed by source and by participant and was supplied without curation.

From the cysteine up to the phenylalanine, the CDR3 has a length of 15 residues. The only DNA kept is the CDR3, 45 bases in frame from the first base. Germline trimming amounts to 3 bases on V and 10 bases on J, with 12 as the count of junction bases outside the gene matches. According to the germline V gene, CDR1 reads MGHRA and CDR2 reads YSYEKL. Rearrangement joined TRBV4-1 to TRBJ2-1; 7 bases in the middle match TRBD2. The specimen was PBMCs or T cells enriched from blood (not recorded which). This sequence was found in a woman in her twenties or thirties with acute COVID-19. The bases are TGCGCCAGCAGCCAGTTACTAGCGAGGGTCATGGAGCAGTTCTTC. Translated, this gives CASSQLLARVMEQFF.